This TCR beta chain originates from a study of graft-versus-host responses after intestinal transplantation. Study outcomes and limitations: Allograft clonal ratios (graft-versus-host to host-versus-graft) were high in patients who had graft-donor T cell macrochimerism. GvH clones turned up in recipient marrow; some had shown up first in ileum or blood.

The germline V gene has CDR1 SEHNR and CDR2 FQNEAQ (reference sequence). Trimming took 5 bases from V and 1 from J, leaving 2 bases between them. This CDR3 has 11 amino acids. Points on this clone: Antigen specificity is unknown.

The assay was immunoSEQ multiplex PCR, and TCRdb's table has in-frame clones only and misses some. The data show around 40,000 clones, 90% to 95% seen once. This TCR was recovered from a human donor who was the organ donor for an intestinal transplant. The material sequenced was unstimulated CD8+ T cells sorted from spleen or lymph node cells, taken before transplant. The chain recombines TRBV7-9 with TRBJ2-5; D is undetermined. This CDR3 is CASSIQETQYF. CDR3 nucleotide sequence: TGTGCCAGCAGCATCCAAGAGACCCAGTACTTC.